This T cell receptor beta chain was retrieved from a study of type 1 regulatory T cells. Study at large: T-allo10 is a Tr1-enriched, alloantigen-specific CD4 T cell product made in vitro.

TCRdb independently ran MiXCR on the reads; one entry per CDR3 protein. The table lists 60,000 to 70,000 distinct CDR3 sequences, 63% of them singletons. T-allo10 cells from the graft donor were described as anergic, host-alloantigen-specific, and alloantigen-specific suppressors. This clonotype was counted between two and nine times. The antigen is undetermined. Losses at the gene ends were 6 bases for V and 8 bases for J; bases not matched to a gene: 14. The CDR3 has 15 residues. From germline, CDR1 is DFQATT and CDR2 SNEGSKA (reference sequence). Material for sequencing was cultured T cells, either the whole culture or a sorted T cell fraction (not recorded which). As for subset: Tr1-enriched cell product generated in vitro against host alloantigens. The clonotype originates from a human donor in good health. J is TRBJ2-1 and V is TRBV20-1, with 9 bases that match TRBD2. The CDR3 sequence is CSASLSGRGTDEQFF. The CDR3 DNA reads as TGCAGTGCAAGCCTTAGCGGGAGAGGGACGGATGAGCAGTTCTTC.